Below are 20 T cell receptor beta chains sequenced from a single sample in a study of blood T cells in healthy people across ages. A sample-barcoded 5' primer and a J-beta primer mix were used in a second PCR of roughly 7 to 11 cycles. TCRdb re-analysed the 5' RACE reads in MiXCR, keeping a single row per CDR3 protein. Of around 1,000,000 distinct CDR3 sequences listed, less than 45% are singletons. Sequencing was performed on blood. All receptors come from a man between 18 and 35 years old in good health.

Only a few counts were recorded for this clonotype. The chain carries TRBV29-1 and TRBJ1-4, with 12 bases aligning to TRBD1. This CDR3 has 18 amino acids. The V segment lost 7 bases and the J segment 1 base; nucleotides outside the gene matches: 13. Per the germline V gene, CDR1 is SQVTM and CDR2 is ANQGSEA. CDR3 DNA sequence: TGCAGCGCCGCCGGGACAGGGGGCCGGTGGGGAACTAATGAAAAACTGTTTTTT. This codes for CSAAGTGGRWGTNEKLFF.

The chain joins TRBV7-2 to TRBJ2-5, with TRBD1 as a possible D gene (6 bases). Germline loops: CDR1 SGHTA, CDR2 FQGNSA. V was trimmed by 1 base and J by 11 bases, leaving 23 bases between them. This CDR3 is 16 amino acids long. The CDR3 loop reads CASSLVGDISYNEQYF. The DNA of the CDR3 is TGTGCCAGCAGCTTAGTCGGGGACATCTCTTACAATGAGCAGTACTTC.

The rearrangement joins TRBV7-9 to TRBJ1-2; D not certain. Trimming cost V 2 bases and J 6 bases, with 10 bases left between them. Germline CDR1 and CDR2: SEHNR and FQNEAQ (reference sequence). This CDR3 is built from 13 residues. CDR3 DNA: TGTGCCAGCAGCTTATCGCAAGTAGATGGCTACACCTTC. Amino acids: CASSLSQVDGYTF.

The chain employs TRBV7-9 and TRBJ2-2, with D unclear. Germline values: CDR1 SEHNR, CDR2 FQNEAQ (reference sequence). Between the trimmed V and J ends, which lost 7 bases and 2 bases, there was a span of 5 bases. The CDR3 sequence is 12 residues long. The CDR3 coding sequence is TGTGCCAGCATGGATAACACCGGGGAGCTGTTTTTT. Its protein is CASMDNTGELFF.

This clonotype was recorded only once. This rearrangement joins TRBV24-1 to TRBJ1-4; no clear D. Germline V gene data show CDR1 as KGHDR and CDR2 as SFDVKD. The V gene lost 1 base and the J gene lost 4 bases, with 12 bases spanning the gap. This CDR3 is built from 16 residues. The CDR3 loop reads CATSDFQRRSNEKLFF. CDR3 nucleotides: TGTGCCACCAGTGATTTTCAGCGAAGGAGTAATGAAAAACTGTTTTTT.

This clonotype has a handful of counts. The chain recombines TRBV7-2 with TRBJ1-1; no firm D call. Germline V gene data show CDR1 as SGHTA and CDR2 as FQGNSA. V gave up 2 bases and J gave up 8 bases, with 9 bases separating them. The CDR3 runs to 12 residues. In nucleotides, the CDR3 is TGTGCCAGCAGCTTAAGCCATCGGGAAGCTTTCTTT. Translation gives CASSLSHREAFF.

V and J are TRBV20-1 and TRBJ2-1; the D gene is possibly TRBD2 (7 bases). The V end lost 5 bases, the J end lost 0 bases, and 20 bases lay between the germline ends. This CDR3 contains 17 residues. The V gene's germline CDR1 is DFQATT and CDR2 SNEGSKA (reference sequence). CDR3 protein: CSAGGGYSESSYNEQFF. In nucleotides, the CDR3 is TGCAGTGCTGGGGGGGGCTATTCTGAGAGCTCCTACAATGAGCAGTTCTTC.

The chain combines TRBV21-1 with TRBJ1-1. TRBV21-1 is a recognized pseudogene. CDR3 size: 10 residues. The chain's CDR3 is CASRGIGTFF. The CDR3 coding sequence is TGTGCCAGTAGGGGTATTGGAACTTTCTTT.

With regard to this clonotype: A much larger clonotype is one base distant, so this may be a read error. The chain recombines TRBV3-1 with TRBJ1-1, with D hard to call. The CDR3 is 11 amino acids. The V gene's germline CDR1 is LGHDT and CDR2 YNNKEL (reference sequence). With 3 bases removed from V and 6 bases from J, the gap between germline ends came to 5 bases. The CDR3 nucleotides are TGTGCCAGCAGCCACGGGTCTGAAGCTTTCTTT. Translated, it gives CASSHGSEAFF.

This clonotype was counted a few times. The V and J genes are TRBV7-2 and TRBJ2-5, with D tentatively TRBD2 (5 bases). With the DNA end fitting TRBJ2-7 better, the J assignment may be wrong. The CDR3 totals 13 residues. The germline CDR1 and CDR2 sequences are SGHTA and FQGNSA. This chain's CDR3 is CASSPVSGNEQYF. CDR3 bases: TGTGCCAGCAGCCCCGTTTCGGGGAACGAGCAGTACTTC.

In regard to this clonotype: A much larger clone sits a single nucleotide away, making a read error possible. The chain employs TRBV6-2 or TRBV6-3 and TRBJ2-1, with D possibly TRBD2 on 6 matching bases. The CDR3 is 13 amino acids. Germline CDR1 MNHEY, CDR2 SVGEGT. CDR3 nucleotides: TGTGCCAGCAGTTACCTTACTAGCTACGAGCAGTTGTTC. The encoded protein is CASSYLTSYEQLF.

This clonotype occurred a few times. The chain is built from TRBV6-2 or TRBV6-3 and TRBJ2-1, with 9 bases identical to TRBD2. The V and J ends lost 0 bases and 2 bases, in that order; junction bases with no gene match: 26. Germline V gene lookup returns CDR1 MNHEY and CDR2 SVGEGT. The CDR3 is 24 amino acids. The CDR3 nucleotides read TGTGCCAGCAGTTACTCCCGATGGGGGACCGAGTCCCTCGCGGGGGGGCTAACCTACAATGAGCAGTTCTTC. The encoded protein is CASSYSRWGTESLAGGLTYNEQFF.

About this clonotype itself: One end of the junction is discordant with germline, which a read error may explain. This chain links TRBV7-3 with TRBJ2-3, with 7 bases aligning to TRBD2. Germline V CDR1 and CDR2: SGHTA, FQGTGA. CDR3 length: 15 residues. In nucleotides, the CDR3 is TGTGTCAGCAGCCTCGTAGCGGGTGGTATAGATACGCAGTATTTT. Residues: CVSSLVAGGIDTQYF.

J is TRBJ1-1 and V is TRBV20-1; D gene uncertain. The ends were cut back, 6 bases at V and 0 bases at J, with 5 bases in the middle. Germline V gene data show CDR1 as DFQATT and CDR2 as SNEGSKA (reference sequence). The CDR3 has 11 amino acids. CDR3 in DNA: TGCAGTGCCATCATGAACACTGAAGCTTTCTTT. Translated, it gives CSAIMNTEAFF.

The rearrangement links TRBV20-1 to TRBJ2-3; 9 nucleotides match TRBD2. CDR1 is DFQATT and CDR2 is SNEGSKA in the germline V gene (reference sequence). The junction had 6 bases not matched to a gene; V was cut back by 6 bases and J by 2 bases. The CDR3 length is 14 residues. The CDR3 nucleotides are TGCAGTGCCCCCCTAGCGGGAAACACAGATACGCAGTATTTT. It yields the protein CSAPLAGNTDTQYF.

The rearrangement joins TRBV28 to TRBJ1-1; D remains ambiguous. Trimming stripped 5 bases from V and 4 bases from J, with 17 bases between. Per germline, CDR1 MDHEN and CDR2 SYDVKM. The CDR3 is 15 amino acids. The CDR3 coding sequence is TGTGCCAGCAGTCCCCCTGTAGGGTGGGGCACTGAAGCTTTCTTT. Amino acids: CASSPPVGWGTEAFF.

This clonotype came up a few times. The rearrangement joins TRBV6-2 or TRBV6-3 to TRBJ2-7; 8 bases line up with TRBD1. This CDR3 is built from 15 residues. V shed 0 bases and J 3 bases; nucleotides not matched to a gene: 4. The germline gives CDR1 MNHEY, CDR2 SVGEGT. The CDR3 loop is CASSYSRDRLYEQYF. The CDR3 region has the DNA TGTGCCAGCAGTTACTCAAGGGACAGGCTCTACGAGCAGTACTTC.

The rearrangement links TRBV4-2 to TRBJ1-1; D ambiguous. V shed 1 base and J shed 3 bases, with 15 bases lying between them. This CDR3 region has 16 residues. CDR1 is LGHNA, CDR2 YNFKEQ, per germline. CDR3 coding DNA: TGTGCCAGCAGCCAAGTGTCAGCGAAATGGGACACTGAAGCTTTCTTT. Encoded protein: CASSQVSAKWDTEAFF.

The V call is TRBV7-3, the J call TRBJ2-7; D is undetermined. Looked up from germline, CDR1 is SGHTA and CDR2 is FQGTGA. V was pared by 1 base and J by 3 bases, with 10 bases between. The CDR3 consists of 14 residues. For the CDR3, the DNA is TGTGCCAGCAGCTTAATCGGTGGGGACTACGAGCAGTACTTC. Residues: CASSLIGGDYEQYF.

The chain joins TRBV29-1 to TRBJ2-1; 11 bases are shared with TRBD2. Germline V gene sequence: CDR1 SQVTM, CDR2 ANQGSEA. The CDR3 consists of 14 residues. After removal of 7 bases from V and 5 bases from J, the junction contained 7 bases not matched to a gene. The CDR3 bases are TGCAGCGCGGTAGCGGGGGGGCGTGACAATGAGCAGTTCTTC. Protein sequence: CSAVAGGRDNEQFF.